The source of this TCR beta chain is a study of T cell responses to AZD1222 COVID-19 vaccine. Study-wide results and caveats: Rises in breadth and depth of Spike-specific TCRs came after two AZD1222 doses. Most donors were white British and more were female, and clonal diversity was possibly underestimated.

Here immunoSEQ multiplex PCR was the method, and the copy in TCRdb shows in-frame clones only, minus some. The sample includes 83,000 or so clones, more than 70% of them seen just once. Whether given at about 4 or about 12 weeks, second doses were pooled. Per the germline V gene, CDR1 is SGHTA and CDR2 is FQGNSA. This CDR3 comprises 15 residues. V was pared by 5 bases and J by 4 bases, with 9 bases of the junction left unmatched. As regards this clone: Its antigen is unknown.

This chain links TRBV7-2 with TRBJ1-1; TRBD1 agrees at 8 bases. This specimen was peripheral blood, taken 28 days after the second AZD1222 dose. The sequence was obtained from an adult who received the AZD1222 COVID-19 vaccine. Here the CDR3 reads CASSNPQGAGTEAFF. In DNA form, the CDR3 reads TGTGCCAGCAGCAATCCCCAGGGGGCGGGCACTGAAGCTTTCTTT.